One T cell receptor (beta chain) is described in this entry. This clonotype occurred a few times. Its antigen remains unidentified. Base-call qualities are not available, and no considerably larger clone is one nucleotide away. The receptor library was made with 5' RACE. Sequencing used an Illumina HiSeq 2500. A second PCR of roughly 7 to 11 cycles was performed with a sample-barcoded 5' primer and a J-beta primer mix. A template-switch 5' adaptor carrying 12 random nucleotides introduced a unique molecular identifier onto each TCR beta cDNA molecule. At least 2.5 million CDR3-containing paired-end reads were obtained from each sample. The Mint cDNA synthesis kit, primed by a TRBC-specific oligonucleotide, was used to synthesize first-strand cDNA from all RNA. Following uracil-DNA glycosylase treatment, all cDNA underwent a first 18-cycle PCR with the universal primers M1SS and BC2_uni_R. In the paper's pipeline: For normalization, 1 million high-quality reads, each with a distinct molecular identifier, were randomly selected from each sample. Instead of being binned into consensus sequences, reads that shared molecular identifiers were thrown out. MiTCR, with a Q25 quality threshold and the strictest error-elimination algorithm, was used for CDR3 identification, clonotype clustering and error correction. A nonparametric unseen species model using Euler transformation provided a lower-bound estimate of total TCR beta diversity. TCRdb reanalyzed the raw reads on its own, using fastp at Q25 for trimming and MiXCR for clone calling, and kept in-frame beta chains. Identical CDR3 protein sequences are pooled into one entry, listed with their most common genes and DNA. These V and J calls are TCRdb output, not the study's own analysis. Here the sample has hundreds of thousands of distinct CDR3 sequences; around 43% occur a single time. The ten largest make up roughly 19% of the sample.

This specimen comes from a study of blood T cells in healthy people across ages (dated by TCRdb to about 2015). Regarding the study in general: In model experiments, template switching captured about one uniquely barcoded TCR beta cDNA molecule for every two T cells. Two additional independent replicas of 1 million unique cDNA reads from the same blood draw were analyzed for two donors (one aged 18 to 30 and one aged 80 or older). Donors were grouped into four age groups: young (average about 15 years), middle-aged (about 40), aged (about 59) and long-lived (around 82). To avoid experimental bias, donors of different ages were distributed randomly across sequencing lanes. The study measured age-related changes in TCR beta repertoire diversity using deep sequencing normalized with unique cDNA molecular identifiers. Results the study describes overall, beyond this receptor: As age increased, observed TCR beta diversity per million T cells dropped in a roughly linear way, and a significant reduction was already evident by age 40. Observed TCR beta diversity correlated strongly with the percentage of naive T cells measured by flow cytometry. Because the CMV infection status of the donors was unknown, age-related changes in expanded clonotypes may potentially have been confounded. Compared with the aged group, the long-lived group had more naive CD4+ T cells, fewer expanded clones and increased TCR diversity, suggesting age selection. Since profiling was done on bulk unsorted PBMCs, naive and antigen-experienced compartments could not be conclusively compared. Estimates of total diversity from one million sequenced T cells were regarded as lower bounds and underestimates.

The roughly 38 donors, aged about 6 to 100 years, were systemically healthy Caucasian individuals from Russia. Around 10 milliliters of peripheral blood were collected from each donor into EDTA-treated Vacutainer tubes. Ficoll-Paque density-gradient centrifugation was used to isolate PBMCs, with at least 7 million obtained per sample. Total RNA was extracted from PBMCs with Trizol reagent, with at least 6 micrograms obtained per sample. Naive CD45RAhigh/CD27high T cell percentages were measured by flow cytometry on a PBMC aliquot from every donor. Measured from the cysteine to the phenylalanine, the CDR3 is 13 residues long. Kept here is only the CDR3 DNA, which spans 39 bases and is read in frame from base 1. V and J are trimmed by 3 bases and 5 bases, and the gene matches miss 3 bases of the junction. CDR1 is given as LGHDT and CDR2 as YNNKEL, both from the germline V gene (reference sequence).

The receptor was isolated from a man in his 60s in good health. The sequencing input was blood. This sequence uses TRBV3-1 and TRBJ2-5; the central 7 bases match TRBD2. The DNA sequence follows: TGTGCCAGCAGCCACCGGGAGGCGGAGACCCAGTACTTC. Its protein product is CASSHREAETQYF.